Presented here are 8 T cell receptor beta chains from one specimen sequenced in a study of T cell responses to AZD1222 COVID-19 vaccine. Sequenced by immunoSEQ multiplex PCR; TCRdb stores in-frame clones only, minus some. The repertoire includes some 150,000 clones, over 75% of them detected once, and 6.5% to 8.5% sits in the top ten. The input for sequencing was peripheral blood, taken 28 days after the second dose of the MenACWY control vaccine. The receptors were gathered from an adult who received the MenACWY meningococcal vaccine as a control.

This rearrangement joins TRBV11-3 to TRBJ2-1; no definite D call. The V gene lost 4 bases and the J gene lost 4 bases, with 14 bases spanning the gap. This CDR3 is built from 15 residues. CDR1 is SGHNT, CDR2 YENEEA, per germline. CDR3: CASSSKTQLYNEQFF. The CDR3 coding sequence is TGTGCCAGCAGCTCGAAAACCCAACTTTACAATGAGCAGTTCTTC.

The chain has TRBV12-5 and TRBJ1-5; D might be TRBD1 (5 bases). The CDR3 sequence is 15 residues long. The V end lost 1 base, the J end lost 2 bases, and 9 bases lay between the germline ends. Germline loops: CDR1 LGHNT, CDR2 FRNRAP. This chain's CDR3 is CASGLAGVGNQPQHF. The CDR3 nucleotides read TGTGCTAGTGGTTTGGCGGGGGTCGGCAATCAGCCCCAGCATTTT.

The chain carries TRBV11-1 and TRBJ1-1; no reliable D call. The CDR3 consists of 12 residues. The germline V and J ends were trimmed by 9 bases and 0 bases, with 8 bases remaining between them. The germline CDR1 and CDR2 sequences are SGHAT and FQDESV (reference sequence). The CDR3 DNA is TGTGCCAGTCGGACGGTGAACACTGAAGCTTTCTTT. Encoded protein: CASRTVNTEAFF.

The chain uses TRBV27 and TRBJ2-3, with 7 bases fitting TRBD1. The J segment lost 0 bases and the V segment lost 6 bases, leaving 6 bases of the junction unmatched. CDR3 length equals 15 residues. The germline gives CDR1 MNHEY, CDR2 SMNVEV (reference sequence). The CDR3 DNA reads TGTGCCAGCAGGGACCTACAGGGGAGCACAGATACGCAGTATTTT. Protein: CASRDLQGSTDTQYF.

The chain links TRBV7-2 to TRBJ2-1; no firm D call. Per the germline V gene, CDR1 is SGHTA and CDR2 is FQGNSA. The CDR3 covers 13 residues. V lost 1 base to trimming and J lost 10 bases, with 11 bases between them. The CDR3: CASSLVHAVEQFF. CDR3 nucleotide sequence: TGTGCCAGCAGCTTAGTCCACGCGGTCGAGCAGTTCTTC.

J is TRBJ2-2 and V is TRBV6-5, with TRBD2 as a possible D gene (6 bases). Germline lookup yields CDR1 MNHEY and CDR2 SVGAGI. The CDR3 runs to 16 residues. Trimming removed 4 bases at V and 2 bases at J, with 14 bases between. CDR3 DNA sequence: TGTGCCAGCAGTTTACCGGGACTTGCTAACACCGGGGAGCTGTTTTTT. This translates into CASSLPGLANTGELFF.

This clone was seen more than once but under ten times. This chain links TRBV10-2 with TRBJ2-7; 13 positions agree with TRBD2. The V segment lost 4 bases and the J segment 1 base; nucleotides outside the gene matches: 1. From germline, CDR1 is WSHSY and CDR2 SAAADI. CDR3 length equals 15 residues. CDR3 residues: CASSVGLAGSYEQYV. In DNA form, the CDR3 reads TGCGCCAGCAGTGTGGGACTAGCGGGGTCCTACGAGCAGTACGTC.

The chain combines TRBV7-8 with TRBJ1-1; D gene uncertain. CDR3 length: 16 amino acids. Germline V lookup: CDR1 SGHVS, CDR2 FQNEAQ. Trimming removed 4 bases at V and 1 base at J, with 16 bases between. CDR3 nucleotide sequence: TGTGCCAGCAGCTCCCCCTTTTCAGAGTCGAACACTGAAGCTTTCTTT. Its translation is CASSSPFSESNTEAFF.